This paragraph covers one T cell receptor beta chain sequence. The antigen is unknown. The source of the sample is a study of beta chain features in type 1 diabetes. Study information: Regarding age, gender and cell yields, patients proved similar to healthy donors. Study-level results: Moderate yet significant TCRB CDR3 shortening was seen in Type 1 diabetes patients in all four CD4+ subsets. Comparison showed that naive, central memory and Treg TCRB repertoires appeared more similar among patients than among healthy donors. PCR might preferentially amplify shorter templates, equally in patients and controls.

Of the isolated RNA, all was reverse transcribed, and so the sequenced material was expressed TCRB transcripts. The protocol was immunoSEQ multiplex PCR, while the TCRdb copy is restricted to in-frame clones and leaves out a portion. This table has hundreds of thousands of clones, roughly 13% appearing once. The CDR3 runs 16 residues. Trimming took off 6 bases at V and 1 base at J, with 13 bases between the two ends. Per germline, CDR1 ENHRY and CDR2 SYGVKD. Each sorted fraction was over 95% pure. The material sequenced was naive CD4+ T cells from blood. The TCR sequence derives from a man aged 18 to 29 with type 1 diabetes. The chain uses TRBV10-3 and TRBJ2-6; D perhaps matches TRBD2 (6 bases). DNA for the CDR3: TGTGCCATCAGGAGGGCAGGAGGGTCTGGGGCCAACGTCCTGACTTTC. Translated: CAIRRAGGSGANVLTF.